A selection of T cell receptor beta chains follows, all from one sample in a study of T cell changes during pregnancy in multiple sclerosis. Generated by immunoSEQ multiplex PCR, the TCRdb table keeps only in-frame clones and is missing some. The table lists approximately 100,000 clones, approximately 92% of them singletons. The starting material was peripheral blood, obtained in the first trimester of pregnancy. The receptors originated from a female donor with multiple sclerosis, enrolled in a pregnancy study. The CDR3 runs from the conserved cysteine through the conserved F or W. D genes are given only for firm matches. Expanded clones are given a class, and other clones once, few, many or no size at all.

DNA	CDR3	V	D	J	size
TGTGCCAGCAGCCGGGACACTCGGGCCAGGGAGACCCAGTACTTC	CASSRDTRARETQYF	TRBV7-2	NA	TRBJ2-5	few
TGTGCCAGCAGTGCGGTAGAAACCATCGATAGCAATCAGCCCCAGCATTTT	CASSAVETIDSNQPQHF	TRBV6-4	NA	TRBJ1-5	NA
TGTGCCAGCAGCCCCCTCGACAGGCCTAATGAAAAACTGTTTTTT	CASSPLDRPNEKLFF	TRBV11-2	NA	TRBJ1-4	NA
TGTGCCAGCAGCAGCGGGACAGGCACTGAAGCTTTCTTT	CASSSGTGTEAFF	TRBV5-4	TRBD1	TRBJ1-1	NA
TGTGCCAGCAGTCTATCGGGGCACGCCGGCCGGACCCAGTACTTC	CASSLSGHAGRTQYF	TRBV27	NA	TRBJ2-5	NA
TGTGCCAGCAGCTTGGGCAGCACTGAAGCTTTCTTT	CASSLGSTEAFF	TRBV5-6	NA	TRBJ1-1	few
TGTGCCACTCATTCTACTAGCGGGGGATACAATGAGCAGTTCTTC	CATHSTSGGYNEQFF	TRBV2	TRBD2	TRBJ2-1	NA
TGTGCCAGCAGCGCGGGGGGCACAGATACGCAGTATTTT	CASSAGGTDTQYF	TRBV7-3	TRBD2	TRBJ2-3	NA
TGCAGCGTGACAATCTCGGACTACGAGCAGTACTTC	CSVTISDYEQYF	TRBV29-1	NA	TRBJ2-7	NA
TGTGCCAGCTCCGACAGGGCCACTAATGAAAAACTGTTTTTT	CASSDRATNEKLFF	TRBV6-6	TRBD1	TRBJ1-4	NA
TGCGCCAGCAGCTTAGGGGACTTGAACACTGAAGCTTTCTTT	CASSLGDLNTEAFF	TRBV5-1	NA	TRBJ1-1	NA
TGTGCCAGTAGTATCCCCCGACAGGACACTCTTGAAGCTTTCTTT	CASSIPRQDTLEAFF	TRBV19	NA	TRBJ1-1	once
TGTGCCAGCAGCCAACAGGGGGGCACGTGGACCCAGTACTTC	CASSQQGGTWTQYF	TRBV14	NA	TRBJ2-5	NA
TGCGCCAGCAGCTTGGGTAAGGGGGTAAACACTGAAGCTTTCTTT	CASSLGKGVNTEAFF	TRBV5-1	NA	TRBJ1-1	NA
TGCGCCAGCAGCCTAGTGGACAGAGAAGATACGCAGTATTTT	CASSLVDREDTQYF	TRBV4-1	NA	TRBJ2-3	NA
TGTGCCAGCAGGGGACAGAACACCGGGGAGCTGTTTTTT	CASRGQNTGELFF	TRBV25-1	NA	TRBJ2-2	NA
TGTGCCAGCAGTTTATCCTCCCAGGGAGGCACTGAAGCTTTCTTT	CASSLSSQGGTEAFF	TRBV27	NA	TRBJ1-1	NA
TGTGCCAGCAGAGCGGGTTGGGGTCCCGGGGAGCTGTTTTTT	CASRAGWGPGELFF	TRBV6-5	NA	TRBJ2-2	NA
TGCGCCAGCAGCACCGGACTAGCGGGGGGTATGAACACCGGGGAGCTGTTTTTT	CASSTGLAGGMNTGELFF	TRBV5-1	TRBD2	TRBJ2-2	NA
TGTGCCAGCCTGATCCGGACAGGTGCCCACTACGAGCAGTACTTC	CASLIRTGAHYEQYF	TRBV6-5	TRBD1	TRBJ2-7	NA
TGTGCCAGTACCCACCCTAGCTCCTACGAGCAGTACTTC	CASTHPSSYEQYF	TRBV19	NA	TRBJ2-7	NA
TGCACCAGCAGCCGCGCTAGCGGGGGGCTGGATGAGCAGTTCTTC	CTSSRASGGLDEQFF	TRBV1	NA	TRBJ2-1	NA
TGTGCCAGCAGCCCGACAGGGGGCTTCTCTGGGGCCAACGTCCTGACTTTC	CASSPTGGFSGANVLTF	TRBV11-2	TRBD1	TRBJ2-6	NA
TGCGCCAGCAGCCAAGTGGGTAGCGGGAGGCGGAATGAGCAGTTCTTC	CASSQVGSGRRNEQFF	TRBV4-1	TRBD2	TRBJ2-1	NA
TGTGCCAGCAGCCCGGGACTCTCTGGAAACACCATATATTTT	CASSPGLSGNTIYF	TRBV5-4	NA	TRBJ1-3	NA
TGTGCCATCAGTGAGTCGAGAAACACTGAAGCTTTCTTT	CAISESRNTEAFF	TRBV10-3	NA	TRBJ1-1	NA
TGTGCCAGCAGCTTCGGACAGGGGGTAGCCTACGAGCAGTACTTC	CASSFGQGVAYEQYF	TRBV11-2	TRBD1	TRBJ2-7	NA
TGCGCCAGCAGCTTGAATTCCAGGGCGGGGGGCACAGATACGCAGTATTTT	CASSLNSRAGGTDTQYF	TRBV5-1	TRBD2	TRBJ2-3	NA
TGCGCCAGCAGCATTTCCCCGGGACAGACTTACGAGCAGTACTTC	CASSISPGQTYEQYF	TRBV4-1	TRBD1	TRBJ2-7	NA
TGTGCCAGTAGTCCACGGACAGGGGACCACAATCAGCCCCAGCATTTT	CASSPRTGDHNQPQHF	TRBV19	TRBD1	TRBJ1-5	NA
TGTGCCAGTAAAACCAGCGGGGGGGCCCATGAGCAGTTCTTC	CASKTSGGAHEQFF	TRBV19	TRBD2	TRBJ2-1	once
TGTGCCAGCAGCTTAACGGGGGCTAGCGGGGGGCGTAACAATGAGCAGTTCTTC	CASSLTGASGGRNNEQFF	TRBV7-3	TRBD2	TRBJ2-1	NA
TGCGCCAGCAGCCCAAGCCCGGGACATTATGAAAAACTGTTTTTT	CASSPSPGHYEKLFF	TRBV5-1	NA	TRBJ1-4	NA
TGTGCCAGCAGGAGGGCCGTAACTAGCTACGAGCAGTACTTC	CASRRAVTSYEQYF	TRBV27	NA	TRBJ2-7	NA
TGTGCTAGCAGCTTACAGGGTCTCACAGATACGCAGTATTTT	CASSLQGLTDTQYF	TRBV7-7	NA	TRBJ2-3	NA
TGTGCCAGCAGCTTAAGAGGCCTCTCTGGAAACACCATATATTTT	CASSLRGLSGNTIYF	TRBV7-3	NA	TRBJ1-3	once
TGTGCCAGCAGCTTGGATATCTCTGGAAACACCATATATTTT	CASSLDISGNTIYF	TRBV5-4	NA	TRBJ1-3	NA
TGTGCCAGCACTGAGGACAGCCGCGGTCGGCATCAGCCCCAGCATTTT	CASTEDSRGRHQPQHF	TRBV6-1	NA	TRBJ1-5	NA
TGCAGCGTTGTGGGAGGAGGGAACGAGCAGTACTTC	CSVVGGGNEQYF	TRBV29-1	NA	TRBJ2-7	NA
TGTGCCAGCAGGGGCCGGCGGGAGACCCAGTACTTC	CASRGRRETQYF	TRBV19	NA	TRBJ2-5	NA